Sequencing of this TCR beta chain was carried out in a study of regulatory T cells in long-lasting Graves disease. This clonotype occurred many times. Specified time point: newly diagnosed GD, antithyroid drugs for less than 3 months. PBMC-extracted RNA yielded the TCR library. The CDR3 covers 13 residues. Per the germline V gene, CDR1 is GTSNPN and CDR2 is SVGIG (reference sequence). V was shortened by 4 bases and J by 2 bases, with 10 bases between the two germline ends. Building of the TCR beta libraries involved iRepertoire HTBI primers and Arm-PCR of CDR3 regions. TCRdb independently ran MiXCR on the multiplex PCR reads; one entry per CDR3 protein. Of approximately 560,000 distinct CDR3 sequences in the sample, around 15% are singletons; the top ten hold about 12%. A further study also used this sample, focusing on T cells in Graves' hyperthyroidism and ophthalmopathy. That source adds: Blood samples included most of the expanded thyroid clonotypes exceeding 0.001.

This clonotype was obtained from a man aged 18 to 29 with Graves disease. Sequencing was performed on peripheral blood mononuclear cells (PBMCs), taken at new diagnosis, from a patient treated with antithyroid drugs. The gene calls are TRBV30 and TRBJ2-3; a weak D match, TRBD1 (5 bases). The CDR3 region has the DNA TGTGCCTGGACCCAGGGTTACACAGATACGCAGTATTTT. Its translation: CAWTQGYTDTQYF.